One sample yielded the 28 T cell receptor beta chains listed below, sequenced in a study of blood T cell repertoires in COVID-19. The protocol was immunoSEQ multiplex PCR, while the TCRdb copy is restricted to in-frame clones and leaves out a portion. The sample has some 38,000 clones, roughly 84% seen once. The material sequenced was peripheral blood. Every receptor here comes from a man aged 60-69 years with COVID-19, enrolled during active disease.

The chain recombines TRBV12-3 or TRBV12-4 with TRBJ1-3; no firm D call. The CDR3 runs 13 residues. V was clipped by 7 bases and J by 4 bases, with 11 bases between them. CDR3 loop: CASTPAFGNTIYF. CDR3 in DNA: TGTGCCAGCACCCCAGCGTTCGGAAACACCATATATTTT.

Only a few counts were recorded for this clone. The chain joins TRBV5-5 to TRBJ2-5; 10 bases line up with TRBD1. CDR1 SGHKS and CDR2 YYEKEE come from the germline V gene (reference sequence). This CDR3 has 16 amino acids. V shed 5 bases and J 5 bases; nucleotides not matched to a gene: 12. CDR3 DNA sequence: TGTGCCAGCAGATCGGCCGGGACAGGGGTCTGGGAGACCCAGTACTTC. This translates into CASRSAGTGVWETQYF.

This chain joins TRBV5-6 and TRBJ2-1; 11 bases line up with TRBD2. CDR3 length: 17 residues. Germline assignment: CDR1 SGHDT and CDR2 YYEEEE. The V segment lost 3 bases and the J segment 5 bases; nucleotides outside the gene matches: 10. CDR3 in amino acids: CASSSFGTSGDNNEQFF. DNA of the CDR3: TGTGCCAGCAGCTCCTTCGGGACTAGCGGAGATAACAATGAGCAGTTCTTC.

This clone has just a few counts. The CDR3 spells CASSEQTRGYTF. The CDR3, as DNA: TGTGCCAGCAGTGAACAAACGCGCGGCTACACCTTC. J is TRBJ1-2 and V is TRBV6-1, with unresolved D. This CDR3 is built from 12 residues. The germline gives CDR1 MNHNS, CDR2 SASEGT. V shed 2 bases and J shed 8 bases, with 9 bases lying between them.

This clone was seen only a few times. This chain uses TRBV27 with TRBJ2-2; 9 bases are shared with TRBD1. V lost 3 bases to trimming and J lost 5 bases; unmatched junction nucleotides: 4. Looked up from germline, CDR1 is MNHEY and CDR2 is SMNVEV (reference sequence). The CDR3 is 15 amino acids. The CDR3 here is CASSLGQGFTGELFF. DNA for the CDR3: TGTGCCAGCAGTTTGGGACAGGGCTTTACCGGGGAGCTGTTTTTT.

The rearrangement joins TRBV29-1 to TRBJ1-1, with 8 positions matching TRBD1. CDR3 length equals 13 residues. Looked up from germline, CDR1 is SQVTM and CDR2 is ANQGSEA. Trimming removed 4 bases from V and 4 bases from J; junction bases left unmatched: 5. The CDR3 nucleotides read TGCAGCGTTGGCGGACAGGGTAGCACTGAAGCTTTCTTT. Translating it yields CSVGGQGSTEAFF. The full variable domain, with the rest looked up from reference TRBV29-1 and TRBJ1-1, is SAVISQKPSRDICQRGTSLTIQCQVDSQVTMMFWYRQQPGQSLTLIATANQGSEATYESGFVIDKFPISRPNLTFSTLTVSNMSPEDSSIYLCSVGGQGSTEAFFGQGTRLTVV.

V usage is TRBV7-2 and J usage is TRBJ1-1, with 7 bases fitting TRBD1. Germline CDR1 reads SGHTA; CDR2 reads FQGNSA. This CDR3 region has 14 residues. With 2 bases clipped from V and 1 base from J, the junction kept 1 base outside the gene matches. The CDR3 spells CASSLRTGNTEAFF. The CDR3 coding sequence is TGTGCCAGCAGCTTACGGACAGGGAACACTGAAGCTTTCTTT.

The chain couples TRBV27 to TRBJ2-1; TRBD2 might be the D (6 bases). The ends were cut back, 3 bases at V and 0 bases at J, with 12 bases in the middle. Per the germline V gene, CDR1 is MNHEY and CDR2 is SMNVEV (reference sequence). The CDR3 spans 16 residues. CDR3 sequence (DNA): TGTGCCAGCAGTTTGGAGGGCCACCCCTCCTACAATGAGCAGTTCTTC. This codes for CASSLEGHPSYNEQFF.

CDR3 loop: CASSDGDQPQHF. For the CDR3, the DNA is TGTGCCAGCAGTGACGGGGATCAGCCCCAGCATTTT. The V call is TRBV25-1, the J call TRBJ1-5; D uncertain. Germline CDR1 and CDR2: MGHDK and SYGVNS. The CDR3 consists of 12 residues. Trimming took off 3 bases at V and 5 bases at J, with 5 bases between the two ends.

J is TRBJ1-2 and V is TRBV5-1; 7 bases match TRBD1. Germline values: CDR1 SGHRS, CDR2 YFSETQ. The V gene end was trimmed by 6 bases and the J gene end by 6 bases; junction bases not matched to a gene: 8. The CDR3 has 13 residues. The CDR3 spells CASNFGRGDGYTF. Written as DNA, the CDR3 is TGCGCCAGCAATTTCGGCAGGGGGGATGGCTACACCTTC.

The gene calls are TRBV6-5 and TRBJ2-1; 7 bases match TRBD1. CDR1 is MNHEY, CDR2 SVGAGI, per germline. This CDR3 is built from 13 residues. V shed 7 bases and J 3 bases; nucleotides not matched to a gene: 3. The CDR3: CASTGQYYNEQFF. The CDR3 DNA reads TGTGCCAGCACGGGACAGTACTACAATGAGCAGTTCTTC.

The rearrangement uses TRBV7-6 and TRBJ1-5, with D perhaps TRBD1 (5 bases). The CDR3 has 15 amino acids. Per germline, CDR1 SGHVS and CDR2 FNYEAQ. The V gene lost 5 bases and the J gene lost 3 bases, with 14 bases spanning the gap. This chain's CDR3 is CASSADIGFNQPQHF. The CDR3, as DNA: TGTGCCAGCAGCGCGGACATCGGGTTCAATCAGCCCCAGCATTTT.

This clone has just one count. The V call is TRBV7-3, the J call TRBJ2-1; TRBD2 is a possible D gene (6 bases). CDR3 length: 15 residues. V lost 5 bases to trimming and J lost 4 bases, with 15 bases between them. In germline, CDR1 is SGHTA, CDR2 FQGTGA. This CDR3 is CASSPAEGRYNEQFF. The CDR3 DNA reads TGTGCCAGCAGCCCCGCGGAGGGCCGATACAATGAGCAGTTCTTC.

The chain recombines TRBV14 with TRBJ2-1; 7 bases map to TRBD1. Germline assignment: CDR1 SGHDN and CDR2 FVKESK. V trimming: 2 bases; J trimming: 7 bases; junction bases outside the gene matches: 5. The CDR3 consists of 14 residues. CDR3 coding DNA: TGTGCCAGCAGCCAATCTTACAGGGGTAATGAGCAGTTCTTC. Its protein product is CASSQSYRGNEQFF. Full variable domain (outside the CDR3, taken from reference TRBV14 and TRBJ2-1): EAGVTQFPSHSVIEKGQTVTLRCDPISGHDNLYWYRRVMGKEIKFLLHFVKESKQDESGMPNNRFLAERTGGTYSTLKVQPAELEDSGVYFCASSQSYRGNEQFFGPGTRLTVL.

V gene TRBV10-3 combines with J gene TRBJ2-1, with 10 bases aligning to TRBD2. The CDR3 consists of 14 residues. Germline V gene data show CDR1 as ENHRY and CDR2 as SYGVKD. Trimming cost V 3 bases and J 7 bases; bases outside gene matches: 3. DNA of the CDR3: TGTGCCATCAGTGACGAGCGGGAGGGGAATGAGCAGTTCTTC. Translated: CAISDEREGNEQFF.

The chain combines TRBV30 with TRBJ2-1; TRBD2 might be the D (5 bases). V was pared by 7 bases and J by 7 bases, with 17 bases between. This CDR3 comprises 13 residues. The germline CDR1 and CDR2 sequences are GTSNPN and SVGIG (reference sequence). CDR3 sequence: CALPLDPGNEQFF. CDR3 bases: TGTGCCTTGCCCCTGGACCCGGGGAATGAGCAGTTCTTC. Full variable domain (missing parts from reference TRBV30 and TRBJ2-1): SQTIHQWPATLVQPVGSPLSLECTVEGTSNPNLYWYRQAAGRGLQLLFYSVGIGQISSEVPQNLSASRPQDRQFILSSKKLLLSDSGFYLCALPLDPGNEQFFGPGTRLTVL.

The CDR3: CASTRGTGGEDTQYF. The CDR3 region has the DNA TGTGCCAGTACCCGCGGGACAGGGGGGGAAGATACGCAGTATTTT. V and J are TRBV19 and TRBJ2-3; 11 nucleotides match TRBD1. The CDR3 is 15 residues long. Losses at the gene ends were 7 bases for V and 5 bases for J; bases not matched to a gene: 8. CDR1 and CDR2 (germline): LNHDA, SQIVND (reference sequence). Combining the CDR3 with reference TRBV19 and TRBJ2-3 gives the whole variable domain DGGITQSPKYLFRKEGQNVTLSCEQNLNHDAMYWYRQDPGQGLRLIYYSQIVNDFQKGDIAEGYSVSREKKESFPLTVTSAQKNPTAFYLCASTRGTGGEDTQYFGPGTRLTVL.

CDR3 coding DNA: TGTGCCAGCTCACCACTTTTAGTCGGGACCGGGGAGCTGTTTTTT. It is translated as CASSPLLVGTGELFF. This chain links TRBV18 with TRBJ2-2; D is unclear. Germline values: CDR1 KGHSH, CDR2 LQKENI. This CDR3 comprises 15 residues. Trimming shortened V by 1 base and J by 5 bases, and 11 bases separated the two germline ends. Complete variable domain (other parts from reference TRBV18 and TRBJ2-2): NAGVMQNPRHLVRRRGQEARLRCSPMKGHSHVYWYRQLPEEGLKFMVYLQKENIIDESGMPKERFSAEFPKEGPSILRIQQVVRGDSAAYFCASSPLLVGTGELFFGEGSRLTVL.

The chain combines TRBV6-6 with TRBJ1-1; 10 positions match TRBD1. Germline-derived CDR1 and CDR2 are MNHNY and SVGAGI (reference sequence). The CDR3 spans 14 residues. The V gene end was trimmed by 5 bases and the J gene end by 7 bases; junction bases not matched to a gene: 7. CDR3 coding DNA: TGTGCCAGCAGTAGGGGACAGGGGAAAGATGAAGCTTTCTTT. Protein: CASSRGQGKDEAFF.

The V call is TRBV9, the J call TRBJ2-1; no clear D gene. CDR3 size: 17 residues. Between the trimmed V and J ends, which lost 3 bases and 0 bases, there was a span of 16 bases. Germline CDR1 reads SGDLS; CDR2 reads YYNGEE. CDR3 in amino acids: CASSGPRPRSSYNEQFF. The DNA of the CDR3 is TGTGCCAGCAGCGGACCTAGACCCCGGAGCTCCTACAATGAGCAGTTCTTC.

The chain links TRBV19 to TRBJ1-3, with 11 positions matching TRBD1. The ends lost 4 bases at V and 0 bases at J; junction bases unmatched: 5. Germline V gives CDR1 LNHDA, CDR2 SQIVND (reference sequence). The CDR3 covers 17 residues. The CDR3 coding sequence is TGTGCCAGTAGTAGAGGACAGGGGGCAGCCTCTGGAAACACCATATATTTT. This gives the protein CASSRGQGAASGNTIYF.

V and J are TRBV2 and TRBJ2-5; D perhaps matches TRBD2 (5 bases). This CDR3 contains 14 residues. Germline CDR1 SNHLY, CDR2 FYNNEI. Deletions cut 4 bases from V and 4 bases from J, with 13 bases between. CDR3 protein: CASSGGRRAETQYF. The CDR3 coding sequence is TGTGCCAGCAGTGGAGGGAGAAGGGCAGAGACCCAGTACTTC.

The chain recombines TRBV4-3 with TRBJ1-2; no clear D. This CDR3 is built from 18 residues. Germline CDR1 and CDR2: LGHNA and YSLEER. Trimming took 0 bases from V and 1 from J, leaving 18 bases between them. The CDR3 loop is CASSQDEMRDWFNYGYTF. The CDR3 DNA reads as TGCGCCAGCAGCCAAGATGAGATGAGGGATTGGTTTAACTATGGCTACACCTTC.

The CDR3 region has the DNA TGCGCCAGCAGCGTTGATCCGGGGGAAAACAATGAGCAGTTCTTC. It yields the protein CASSVDPGENNEQFF. The V and J genes are TRBV5-1 and TRBJ2-1; D possibly corresponds to TRBD2 (6 bases). V was shortened by 4 bases and J by 5 bases, with 16 bases between the two germline ends. The length of the CDR3 is 15 residues. Germline-derived CDR1 and CDR2 are SGHRS and YFSETQ.

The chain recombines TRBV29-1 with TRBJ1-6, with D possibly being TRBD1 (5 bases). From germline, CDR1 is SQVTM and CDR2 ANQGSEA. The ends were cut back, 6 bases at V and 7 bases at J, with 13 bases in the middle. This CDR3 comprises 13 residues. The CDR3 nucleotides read TGCAGCGTACTGGAGGGGAGGAATTCACCCCTCCACTTT. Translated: CSVLEGRNSPLHF.

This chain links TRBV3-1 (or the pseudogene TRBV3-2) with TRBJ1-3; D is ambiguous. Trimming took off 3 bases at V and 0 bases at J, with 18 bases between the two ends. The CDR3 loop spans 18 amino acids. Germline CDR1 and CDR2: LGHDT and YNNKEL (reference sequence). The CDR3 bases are TGTGCCAGCAGCCAGCGTTCAGGAGGTGGTACCTCTGGAAACACCATATATTTT. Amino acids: CASSQRSGGGTSGNTIYF.

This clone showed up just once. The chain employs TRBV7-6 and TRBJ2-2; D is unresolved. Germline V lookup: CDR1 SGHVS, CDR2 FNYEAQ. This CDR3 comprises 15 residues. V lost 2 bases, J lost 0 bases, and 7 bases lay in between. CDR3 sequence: CASSLSVANTGELFF. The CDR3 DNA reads TGTGCCAGCAGCTTATCGGTGGCGAACACCGGGGAGCTGTTTTTT. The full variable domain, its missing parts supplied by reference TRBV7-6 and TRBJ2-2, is GAGVSQSPRYKVTKRGQDVALRCDPISGHVSLYWYRQALGQGPEFLTYFNYEAQQDKSGLPNDRFSAERPEGSISTLTIQRTEQRDSAMYRCASSLSVANTGELFFGEGSRLTVL.

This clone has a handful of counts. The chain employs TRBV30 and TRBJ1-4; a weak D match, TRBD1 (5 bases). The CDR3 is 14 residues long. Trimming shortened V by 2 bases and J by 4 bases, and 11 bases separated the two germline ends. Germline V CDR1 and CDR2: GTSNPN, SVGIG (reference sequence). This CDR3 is CAWSRRGLNEKLFF. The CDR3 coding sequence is TGTGCCTGGAGTAGGAGGGGCCTTAATGAAAAACTGTTTTTT. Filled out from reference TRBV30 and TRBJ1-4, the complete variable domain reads SQTIHQWPATLVQPVGSPLSLECTVEGTSNPNLYWYRQAAGRGLQLLFYSVGIGQISSEVPQNLSASRPQDRQFILSSKKLLLSDSGFYLCAWSRRGLNEKLFFGSGTQLSVL.